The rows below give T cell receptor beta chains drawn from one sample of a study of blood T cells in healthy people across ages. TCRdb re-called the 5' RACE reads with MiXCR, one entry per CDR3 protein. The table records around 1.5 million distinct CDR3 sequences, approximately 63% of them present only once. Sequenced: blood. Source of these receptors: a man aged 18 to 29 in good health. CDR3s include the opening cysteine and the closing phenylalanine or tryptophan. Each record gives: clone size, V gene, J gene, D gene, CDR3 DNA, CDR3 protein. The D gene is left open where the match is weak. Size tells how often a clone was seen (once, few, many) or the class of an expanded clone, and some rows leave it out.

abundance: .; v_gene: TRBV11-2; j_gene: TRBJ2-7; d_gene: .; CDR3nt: TGTGCCAGCAGCCACTTAGGTATCGAGCAGTACTTC; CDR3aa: CASSHLGIEQYF
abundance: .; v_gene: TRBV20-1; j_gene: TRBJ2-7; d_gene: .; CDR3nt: TGCAGTGCTCTTCAGCCGGGACTTTCCTACGAGCAGTACTTC; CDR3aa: CSALQPGLSYEQYF
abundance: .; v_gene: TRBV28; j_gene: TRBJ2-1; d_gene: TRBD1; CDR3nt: TGTGCCAGCAGTTTGCCGCTCCGGGACAGGCCTTACAATGAGCAGTTCTTC; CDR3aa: CASSLPLRDRPYNEQFF
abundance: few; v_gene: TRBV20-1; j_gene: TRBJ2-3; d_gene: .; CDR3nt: TGCAGTGCCCCGGACCTCACAGATACGCAGTATTTT; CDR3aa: CSAPDLTDTQYF
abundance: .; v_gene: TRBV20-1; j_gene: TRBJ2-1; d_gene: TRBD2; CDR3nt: TGCAGTGCTAGCCAAGGGACTAGCGGGAGGGCAGGTACTTACAATGAGCAGTTCTTC; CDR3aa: CSASQGTSGRAGTYNEQFF
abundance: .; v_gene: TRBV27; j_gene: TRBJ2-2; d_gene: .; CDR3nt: TGTGCCAGCAGTTTATACGAGGCCGGGGAGCTGTTTTTT; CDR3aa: CASSLYEAGELFF
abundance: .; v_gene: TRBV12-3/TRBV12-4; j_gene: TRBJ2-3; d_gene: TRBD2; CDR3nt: TGTGCCAGCAGGAGAAGCGGGAGAGTAGTGGATACGCAGTATTTT; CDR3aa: CASRRSGRVVDTQYF
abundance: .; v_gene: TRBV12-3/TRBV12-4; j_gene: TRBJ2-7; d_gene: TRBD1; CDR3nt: TGTGCCAGCAGTTTAGGGACAGGGGCGGCCTACGAGCAGTACTTC; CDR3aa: CASSLGTGAAYEQYF
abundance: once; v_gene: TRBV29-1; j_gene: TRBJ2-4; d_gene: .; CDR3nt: TGCAGCGTTGAAGGAGGAACGAGGGTCGGCAAAAACATTCAGTACTTC; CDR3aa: CSVEGGTRVGKNIQYF
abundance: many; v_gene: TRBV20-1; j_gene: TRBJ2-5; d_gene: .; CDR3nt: TGCAGTGCTAGAGATCGGGAGACCCAGTACTTC; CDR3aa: CSARDRETQYF
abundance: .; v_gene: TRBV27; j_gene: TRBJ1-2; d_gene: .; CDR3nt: TGTGCCAGCACCCCAGGTGGGAGGGAGTATAACTATGGCTACACCTTC; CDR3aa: CASTPGGREYNYGYTF
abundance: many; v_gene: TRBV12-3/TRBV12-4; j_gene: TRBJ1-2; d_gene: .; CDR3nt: TGTGCCAGCAGTCAGGACCGGGTGTATGGCTACACCTTC; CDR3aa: CASSQDRVYGYTF
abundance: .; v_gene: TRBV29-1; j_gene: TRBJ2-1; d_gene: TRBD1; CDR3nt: TGCAGCGTTGGGCCCGGGACAGGACTCAATGAGCAGTTCTTC; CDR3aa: CSVGPGTGLNEQFF
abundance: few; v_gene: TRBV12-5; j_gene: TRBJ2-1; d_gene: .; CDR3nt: TGTGCTAGTGGTTTGTCCAACTCCTACAGGGCCCGGTACAATGAGCAGTTCTTC; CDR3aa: CASGLSNSYRARYNEQFF
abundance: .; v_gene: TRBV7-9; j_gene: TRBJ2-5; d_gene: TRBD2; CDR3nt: TGTGCCAGCAGCTCGAAGATGGTTTCGGCGGGGGGCGAGGAGACCCAGTACTTC; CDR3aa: CASSSKMVSAGGEETQYF
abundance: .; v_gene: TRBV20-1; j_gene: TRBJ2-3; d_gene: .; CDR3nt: TGCAGTACCTCGGACTTGTGGGCAGATACGCAGTATTTT; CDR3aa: CSTSDLWADTQYF
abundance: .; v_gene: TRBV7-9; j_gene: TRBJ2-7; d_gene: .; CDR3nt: TGTGCCAGCAGCTTGGGATTCAACTACGAGCAGTACTTC; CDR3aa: CASSLGFNYEQYF
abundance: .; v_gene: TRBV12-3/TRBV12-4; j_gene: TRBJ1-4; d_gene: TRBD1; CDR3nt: TGTGCCAGCAACAGACAGGGCCTTTGGGAAAAACTGTTTTTT; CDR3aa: CASNRQGLWEKLFF
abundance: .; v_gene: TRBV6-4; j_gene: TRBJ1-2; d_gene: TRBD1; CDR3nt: TGTGCCAGCAGTCTCACCGGGACAGGGGGTAACTATGGCTACACCTTC; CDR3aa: CASSLTGTGGNYGYTF
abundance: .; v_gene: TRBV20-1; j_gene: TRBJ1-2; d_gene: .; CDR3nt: TGCAGTGCTCCCCGACAGCAAGATGGCTACACCTTC; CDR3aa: CSAPRQQDGYTF
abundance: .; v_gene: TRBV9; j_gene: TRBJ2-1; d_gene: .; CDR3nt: TGTGCCAGCGGGGACTCGAGCTCCTACAATGAGCAGTTCTTC; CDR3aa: CASGDSSSYNEQFF
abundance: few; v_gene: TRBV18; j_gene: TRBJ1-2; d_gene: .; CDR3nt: TGTGCCAGCTCACTCCGGGACCTCTATGGCTACACCTTC; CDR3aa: CASSLRDLYGYTF
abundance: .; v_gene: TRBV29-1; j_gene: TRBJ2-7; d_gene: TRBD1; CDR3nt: TGCAGCGTTGAAGGCGGACAGGGTAGCTCCTACGAGCAGTACTTC; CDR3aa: CSVEGGQGSSYEQYF
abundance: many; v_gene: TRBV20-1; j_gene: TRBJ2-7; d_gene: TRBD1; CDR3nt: TGCAGTGCTAGCCGGGGACAGGGGTACGAGCAGTACTTC; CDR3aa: CSASRGQGYEQYF
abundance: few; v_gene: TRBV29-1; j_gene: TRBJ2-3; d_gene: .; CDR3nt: TGCAGCGTTGACCTAGGTTCAGATACGCAGTATTTT; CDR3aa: CSVDLGSDTQYF
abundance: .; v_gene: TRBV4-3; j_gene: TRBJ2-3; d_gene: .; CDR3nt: TGCGCCAGCAGCCAAGATGTGAGGGTAGATACGCAGTATTTT; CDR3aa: CASSQDVRVDTQYF
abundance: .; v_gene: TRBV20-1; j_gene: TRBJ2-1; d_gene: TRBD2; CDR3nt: TGCAGTGCTACACGAGCGGGGGACAATGAGCAGTTCTTC; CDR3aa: CSATRAGDNEQFF
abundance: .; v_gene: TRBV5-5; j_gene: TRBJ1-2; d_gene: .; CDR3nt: TGTGCCAGCAGCTCTCGGACAGCCTACTATGGCTACACCTTC; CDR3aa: CASSSRTAYYGYTF
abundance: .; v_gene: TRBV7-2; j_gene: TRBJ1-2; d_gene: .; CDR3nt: TGTGCCAGCAGCTTCCTACAGTTGAGTGGCTACACCTTC; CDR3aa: CASSFLQLSGYTF
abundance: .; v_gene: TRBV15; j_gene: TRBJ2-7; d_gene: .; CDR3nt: TGTGCCACCAGGGGCCCTACCTACGAGCAGTACTTC; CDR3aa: CATRGPTYEQYF
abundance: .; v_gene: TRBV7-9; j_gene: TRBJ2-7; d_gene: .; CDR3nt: TGTGCCAGCAGCCCGCCCCTTGGGGACCCCTACGAGCAGTACTTC; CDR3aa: CASSPPLGDPYEQYF
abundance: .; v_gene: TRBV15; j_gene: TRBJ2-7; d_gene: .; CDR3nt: TGTGCCACCAGCTACCTCCACTACGAGCAGTACTTC; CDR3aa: CATSYLHYEQYF
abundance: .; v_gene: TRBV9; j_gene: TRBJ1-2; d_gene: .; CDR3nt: TGTGCCAGCAGCGTAGAGATGGGCGGCTATGGCTACACCTTC; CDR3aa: CASSVEMGGYGYTF
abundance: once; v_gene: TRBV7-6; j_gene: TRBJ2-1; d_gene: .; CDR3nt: TGTGCCAGCAGCTTAAGTACAGGCGGTGAGCAGTTCTTC; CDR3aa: CASSLSTGGEQFF
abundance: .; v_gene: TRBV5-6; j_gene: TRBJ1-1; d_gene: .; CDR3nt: TGTGCCAGCAGCCGCCGGACAGACCGATCGAACACTGAAGCTTTCTTT; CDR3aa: CASSRRTDRSNTEAFF
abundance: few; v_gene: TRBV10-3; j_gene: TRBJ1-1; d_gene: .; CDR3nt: TGTGCCATCAGGGGTTTAACAGACCAAGAAGCTTTCTTT; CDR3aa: CAIRGLTDQEAFF
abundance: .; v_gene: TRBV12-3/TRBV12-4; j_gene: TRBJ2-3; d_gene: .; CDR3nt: TGTGCCAGCAGTCCCGGATATGCATCGGAGACGCAGTATTTT; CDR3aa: CASSPGYASETQYF
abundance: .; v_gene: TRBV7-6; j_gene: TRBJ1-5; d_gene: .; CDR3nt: TGTGCCAGCAGCGAATACGGGGTCCAGCCCCAGCATTTT; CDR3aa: CASSEYGVQPQHF
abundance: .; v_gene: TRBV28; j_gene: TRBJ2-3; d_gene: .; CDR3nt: TGTGCCAGCAGTTCCGTCTATGCGGGAAGAAGCACAGATACGCAGTATTTT; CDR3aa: CASSSVYAGRSTDTQYF
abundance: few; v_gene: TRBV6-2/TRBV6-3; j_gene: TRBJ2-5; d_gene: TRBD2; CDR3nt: TGTGCCAGCAGTTCCTCCTCGGGGAGGGTTCAAGAGACCCAGTACTTC; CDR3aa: CASSSSSGRVQETQYF
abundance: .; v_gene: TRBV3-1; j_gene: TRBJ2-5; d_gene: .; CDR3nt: TGTGCCAGCAGCCAGTGGGACCTCGAGGCCCAGTACTTC; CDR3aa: CASSQWDLEAQYF
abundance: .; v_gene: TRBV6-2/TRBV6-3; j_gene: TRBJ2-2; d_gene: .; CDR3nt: TGTGCCAGCTCACCAGTTGACACCGGGGAGCTGTTTTTT; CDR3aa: CASSPVDTGELFF
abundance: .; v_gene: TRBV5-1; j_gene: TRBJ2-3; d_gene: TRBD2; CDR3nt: TGCGCCAGCAGCTTGGCGGGTAGCGGGCCCCCAGTGGATACGCAGTATTTT; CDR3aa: CASSLAGSGPPVDTQYF
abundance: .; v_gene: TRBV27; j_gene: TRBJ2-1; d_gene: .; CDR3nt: TGTGCCAGCAGCCCCAGTCTTATGGCCGATGAGCAGTTCTTC; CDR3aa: CASSPSLMADEQFF
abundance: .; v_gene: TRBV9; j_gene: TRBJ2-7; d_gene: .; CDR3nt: TGTGCCAGCAGCGCAGACCTCAGGGTCGCCTACGAGCAGTACTTC; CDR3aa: CASSADLRVAYEQYF
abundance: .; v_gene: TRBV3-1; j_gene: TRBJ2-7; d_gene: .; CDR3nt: TGTGCCAGCAGCCAAGTGGTCCTAGGAGAGCAGTACTTC; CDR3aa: CASSQVVLGEQYF
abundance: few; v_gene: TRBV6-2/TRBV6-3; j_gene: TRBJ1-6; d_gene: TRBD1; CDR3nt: TGTGCCAGCAGTTACCAGCGACAGGGAAATTCACCCCTCCACTTT; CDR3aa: CASSYQRQGNSPLHF
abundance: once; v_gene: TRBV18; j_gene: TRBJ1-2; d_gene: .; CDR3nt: TGTGCCAGCTCACCGGGGCCCCCGGGTGGCTACACCTTC; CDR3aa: CASSPGPPGGYTF
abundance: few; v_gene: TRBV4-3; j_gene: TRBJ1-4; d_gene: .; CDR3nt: TGCGCCAGCAGCCAAGCTTTCGGGGCAGTCAGTGAAAAACTGTTTTTT; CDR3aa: CASSQAFGAVSEKLFF
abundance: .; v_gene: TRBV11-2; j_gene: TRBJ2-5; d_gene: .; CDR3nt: TGTGCCAGCAGCCCAGGACGACTCAATGAGCAGTACTTC; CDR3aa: CASSPGRLNEQYF
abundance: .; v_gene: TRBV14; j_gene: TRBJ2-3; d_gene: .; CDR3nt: TGTGCCAGCAGCCAACCCACCGGAGATACGCAGTATTTT; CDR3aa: CASSQPTGDTQYF
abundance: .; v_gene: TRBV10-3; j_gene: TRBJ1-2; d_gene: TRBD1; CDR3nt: TGTGCCATCAGTGAGCCGAGGGACAGTAACTATGGCTACACCTTC; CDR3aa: CAISEPRDSNYGYTF
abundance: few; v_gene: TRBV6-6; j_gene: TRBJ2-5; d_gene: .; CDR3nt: TGTGCCAGCAGTAAGCTCCAAGAGACCCAGTACTTC; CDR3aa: CASSKLQETQYF
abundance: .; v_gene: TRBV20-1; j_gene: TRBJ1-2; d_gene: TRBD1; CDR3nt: TGCAGTGCTAGGGAGACAGGGGGCTACTATGGCTACACCTTC; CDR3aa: CSARETGGYYGYTF
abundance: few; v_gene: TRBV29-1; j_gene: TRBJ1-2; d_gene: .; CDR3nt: TGCAGCGTTGAAGATGGACCCCCGGGAGATGGCTACACCTTC; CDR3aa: CSVEDGPPGDGYTF
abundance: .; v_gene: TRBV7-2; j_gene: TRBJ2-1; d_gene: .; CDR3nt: TGTGCCAGCAGCTTAGTAACAGGATTCAACATAGGATACAATGAGCAGTTCTTC; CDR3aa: CASSLVTGFNIGYNEQFF
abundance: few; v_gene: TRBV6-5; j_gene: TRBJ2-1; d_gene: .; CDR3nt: TGTGCCAGCAGTTACACGGGCTACAATGAGCAGTTCTTC; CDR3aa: CASSYTGYNEQFF